This T cell receptor beta chain was captured by sequencing in a study of CD8+ T cells in alopecia areata. This clone was observed a few times. The antigen is unknown. Mouse names are used for the genes. The read ends 4 residues early relative to the CDR3; the germline J gene fills the gap. Other DNA sequences from this sample encode an identical CDR3 as well. Sequencing templates came from extracted RNA that was reverse transcribed into cDNA. The protocol was immunoSEQ multiplex PCR, while the TCRdb copy is restricted to in-frame clones and leaves out a portion. The data show about 270,000 clones, with none appearing a single time. Cell sorting was performed on pooled cutaneous lymph node cells with CD4, CD8alpha, NKG2D, NKG2ACE and other markers. Trimming stripped 1 base from V and 1 base from J, with 4 bases between. Germline V gene data show CDR1 as LGHNA and CDR2 as YNLKQL (reference sequence). The CDR3 totals 13 residues.

Study results and limitations: Compared with mice, patients displayed less clear TCR sharing, possibly for HLA-related reasons.

The sequenced sample consisted of CD4+ T cells sorted from a lymph node. The origin of this receptor is a C3H/HeJ mouse with alopecia areata. This strain has MHC haplotype H2-k. The chain combines TRBV5 with TRBJ1-1; D remains unclear. CDR3 in amino acids: CASSQVQNTEVFF. The CDR3 bases that were read are TGTGCCAGCAGCCAAGTTCAAAACACA.